Shown below are 23 T cell receptor beta chains from a single sample sequenced in a study of cytomegalovirus exposure and HLA in healthy donors. PCR employed 60 Vbeta and 13 Jbeta primers. Clones were read by immunoSEQ multiplex PCR, and TCRdb kept only the in-frame ones, dropping some. This sample has about 85,000 clones; over 50% occur once, and the top ten carry 3.5% to 4.5%. Sequencing used PBMCs. The receptors originated from a man under 40 in good health and CMV-seronegative.

J is TRBJ1-5 and V is TRBV5-1; 9 bases align to TRBD1. After removal of 4 bases from V and 6 bases from J, the junction contained 8 bases not matched to a gene. The CDR3 is 15 residues long. From germline, CDR1 is SGHRS and CDR2 YFSETQ. The CDR3: CASSPEGTGSQPQHF. For the CDR3, the DNA is TGCGCCAGCAGCCCGGAAGGGACAGGGAGTCAGCCCCAGCATTTT.

The J gene is TRBJ2-3, the V gene TRBV5-1, with a possible D match to TRBD2 (6 bases). The CDR3 consists of 16 residues. From germline, CDR1 is SGHRS and CDR2 YFSETQ. V was trimmed by 0 bases and J by 4 bases, leaving 15 bases between them. CDR3 coding DNA: TGCGCCAGCAGCTTGGGTATTTCTAGCGTTTCAGATACGCAGTATTTT. Residues: CASSLGISSVSDTQYF.

This clone was seen more than once but under ten times. The chain carries TRBV7-2 and TRBJ2-7; 9 bases map to TRBD1. V trimming: 5 bases; J trimming: 2 bases; junction bases outside the gene matches: 4. The CDR3 consists of 14 residues. Germline-derived CDR1 and CDR2 are SGHTA and FQGNSA. The CDR3: CASSGGTGTYEQYF. CDR3 nucleotides: TGTGCCAGCAGCGGGGGGACAGGGACCTACGAGCAGTACTTC.

This chain joins TRBV7-2 and TRBJ1-2; D ambiguous. V shed 1 base and J shed 6 bases, with 21 bases lying between them. The length of the CDR3 is 17 residues. Germline V gives CDR1 SGHTA, CDR2 FQGNSA. As DNA, the CDR3 is TGTGCCAGCAGCTTAGAGTGGAGAATGGCCCCACCTAATGGCTACACCTTC. Its protein is CASSLEWRMAPPNGYTF.

J is TRBJ1-5 and V is TRBV7-2; the match to TRBD1 covers 7 bases. Germline V gene sequence: CDR1 SGHTA, CDR2 FQGNSA. V was pared by 2 bases and J by 1 base, with 5 bases of the junction left unmatched. The CDR3 totals 16 residues. In nucleotides, the CDR3 is TGTGCCAGCAGCTTACAGACAGGGATAAGCAATCAGCCCCAGCATTTT. This translates into CASSLQTGISNQPQHF.

The rearrangement links TRBV6-5 to TRBJ1-5; D remains unclear. Germline-derived CDR1 and CDR2 are MNHEY and SVGAGI. V lost 6 bases and J 7 bases, leaving 16 bases between the germline ends. This CDR3 is built from 14 residues. The CDR3 spells CASRQSLQGQPQHF. The DNA for the CDR3 is TGTGCCAGCAGACAGAGCCTCCAAGGACAGCCCCAGCATTTT.

V is TRBV9 and J is TRBJ2-1; TRBD2 agrees at 8 bases. The germline gives CDR1 SGDLS, CDR2 YYNGEE. This CDR3 has 15 amino acids. Germline trimming cut 0 bases from V and 8 bases from J; bases unmatched to any gene: 7. In nucleotides, the CDR3 is TGTGCCAGCAGCGTAGTTCGGGAGGGCCCCGATGAGCAGTTCTTC. It yields the protein CASSVVREGPDEQFF.

The rearrangement uses TRBV9 and TRBJ2-2; possible D gene TRBD1, 6 bases. V lost 0 bases to trimming and J lost 5 bases, with 8 bases between them. Germline V gene data show CDR1 as SGDLS and CDR2 as YYNGEE. There are 14 residues in the CDR3. CDR3 nucleotides: TGTGCCAGCAGCGTAGGGGGGCGTACCGGGGAGCTGTTTTTT. This gives the protein CASSVGGRTGELFF.

This clone was seen just once. This rearrangement joins TRBV2 to TRBJ2-5, with 9 bases lining up with TRBD2. The CDR3 is 16 amino acids. CDR1 is SNHLY and CDR2 is FYNNEI in the germline V gene. The junction had 11 bases not matched to a gene; V was cut back by 2 bases and J by 7 bases. The CDR3 loop reads CASSESRLAGTGTQYF. The DNA for the CDR3 is TGTGCCAGCAGTGAAAGCCGGCTAGCGGGAACGGGGACCCAGTACTTC.

The V call is TRBV5-1, the J call TRBJ2-1, with 7 bases that match TRBD2. After removal of 3 bases from V and 8 bases from J, the junction contained 11 bases not matched to a gene. The CDR3 runs 15 residues. CDR1 is SGHRS, CDR2 YFSETQ, per germline. For the CDR3, the DNA is TGCGCCAGCAGCTCGGTCGGCGGGGGAAGCTATGAGCAGTTCTTC. Translated: CASSSVGGGSYEQFF.

This clone was observed a handful of times. CDR3 loop: CASSGTGGSYEQYF. The CDR3 coding sequence is TGTGCCAGCAGTGGAACAGGGGGCTCCTACGAGCAGTACTTC. J is TRBJ2-7 and V is TRBV6-6; 8 nucleotides line up with TRBD1. This CDR3 has 14 residues. The germline CDR1 and CDR2 sequences are MNHNY and SVGAGI (reference sequence). V trimming: 5 bases; J trimming: 0 bases; junction bases outside the gene matches: 3.

The chain uses TRBV11-1 and TRBJ2-7, with 8 bases lining up with TRBD2. With 3 bases clipped from V and 1 base from J, the junction kept 2 bases outside the gene matches. The CDR3 loop spans 14 amino acids. Germline assignment: CDR1 SGHAT and CDR2 FQDESV (reference sequence). This chain's CDR3 is CASSFSGSSYEQYF. CDR3 nucleotides: TGTGCCAGCAGCTTCAGCGGGAGTTCCTACGAGCAGTACTTC.

The CDR3 loop reads CASSRGFAVQAEAFF. The CDR3 DNA is TGTGCCAGTAGTAGGGGCTTTGCTGTCCAAGCTGAAGCTTTCTTT. V usage is TRBV19 and J usage is TRBJ1-1; tentative D call: TRBD1 (5 bases). Germline CDR1 is LNHDA and CDR2 is SQIVND (reference sequence). The length of the CDR3 is 15 residues. Trimming removed 4 bases from V and 6 bases from J, with 18 bases in between. Full variable domain (rest looked up from reference TRBV19 and TRBJ1-1): DGGITQSPKYLFRKEGQNVTLSCEQNLNHDAMYWYRQDPGQGLRLIYYSQIVNDFQKGDIAEGYSVSREKKESFPLTVTSAQKNPTAFYLCASSRGFAVQAEAFFGQGTRLTVV.

The chain couples TRBV29-1 to TRBJ2-6; D is undetermined. Trimming pared 2 bases from V and 0 bases from J, leaving 5 bases between. This CDR3 spans 14 amino acids. CDR1 is SQVTM, CDR2 ANQGSEA, per germline. CDR3 DNA: TGCAGCGTTGAACGCGGCTCTGGGGCCAACGTCCTGACTTTC. Its translation is CSVERGSGANVLTF.

The chain combines TRBV7-6 with TRBJ1-1, with no clear D. The V and J ends lost 0 bases and 4 bases respectively, with 21 bases between them. The CDR3 has 18 amino acids. Germline lookup yields CDR1 SGHVS and CDR2 FNYEAQ. Here the CDR3 reads CASSLALAAQEVSTEAFF. DNA of the CDR3: TGTGCCAGCAGCTTAGCGCTGGCAGCCCAGGAGGTGTCCACTGAAGCTTTCTTT.

CDR3 DNA: TGTGCCAGCAGGATGGGACAGCCAAACTCCTACAATGAGCAGTTCTTC. Its protein is CASRMGQPNSYNEQFF. V gene TRBV7-6 combines with J gene TRBJ2-1; 7 positions match TRBD1. Unmatched junction bases numbered 8, after V lost 6 bases and J lost 0 bases. CDR3 length equals 16 residues. The germline CDR1 and CDR2 sequences are SGHVS and FNYEAQ.

The chain couples TRBV12-5 to TRBJ1-5, with 11 bases matching TRBD1. V lost 4 bases, J lost 2 bases, and 1 base stayed unmatched. CDR3 length: 15 residues. The germline V gene encodes CDR1 LGHNT and CDR2 FRNRAP. CDR3 DNA sequence: TGTGCTAGTGGTTGGGACAGGGGGGGCAATCAGCCCCAGCATTTT. Translating it yields CASGWDRGGNQPQHF.

The gene calls are TRBV5-1 and TRBJ2-7; D unresolved. The CDR3 is 13 amino acids. CDR1 and CDR2 from the germline V gene are SGHRS and YFSETQ. Trimming pared 2 bases from V and 4 bases from J, leaving 10 bases between. CDR3 in amino acids: CASSFFDSYEQYF. CDR3 coding DNA: TGCGCCAGCAGCTTTTTTGACTCGTACGAGCAGTACTTC.

The chain carries TRBV19 and TRBJ1-5; 7 positions agree with TRBD1. CDR3 length equals 13 residues. Germline assignment: CDR1 LNHDA and CDR2 SQIVND (reference sequence). J gave up 7 bases and V 10 bases, and 10 bases lay outside the gene matches. CDR3 nucleotides: TGTGCCACCTGGACAGGACAAGGACAGCCCCAGCATTTT. Its translation: CATWTGQGQPQHF.

This chain joins TRBV5-6 and TRBJ1-2; 7 bases line up with TRBD1. Trimming cost V 0 bases and J 2 bases; bases outside gene matches: 10. This CDR3 contains 17 residues. Germline assignment: CDR1 SGHDT and CDR2 YYEEEE. The CDR3 loop is CASSLAWRWDSNYGYTF. The DNA of the CDR3 is TGTGCCAGCAGCTTGGCTTGGCGGTGGGACAGCAACTATGGCTACACCTTC.

V is TRBV7-3 and J is TRBJ2-3, with 11 positions matching TRBD2. The CDR3 extends over 17 amino acids. V shed 5 bases, J shed 0 bases, and the junction held 7 bases outside the gene matches. Germline V gene sequence: CDR1 SGHTA, CDR2 FQGTGA. CDR3 sequence (DNA): TGTGCCAGCAGCAAAAATCTAGCGGGGGGTAGCACAGATACGCAGTATTTT. Translation: CASSKNLAGGSTDTQYF.

The chain employs TRBV9 and TRBJ1-2, with 7 bases that match TRBD1. This CDR3 region has 15 residues. CDR1 SGDLS and CDR2 YYNGEE come from the germline V gene. With V trimmed by 3 bases and J by 2 bases, 7 bases remained unmatched. CDR3 region: CASSENRGVNYGYTF. In DNA, the CDR3 is TGTGCCAGCAGCGAAAACAGGGGTGTCAACTATGGCTACACCTTC.

Turning to this clone: An end of the junction does not agree with germline; a read error may underlie this. The chain uses TRBV7-9 and TRBJ2-7; TRBD1 aligns across 8 bases. The CDR3 spans 14 residues. Germline-derived CDR1 and CDR2 are SEHNR and FQNEAQ (reference sequence). Written as DNA, the CDR3 is TGTTCCAGCAGCTTCCGGGACAGGCCCTACGAGCAGTACTTC. It specifies CSSSFRDRPYEQYF.